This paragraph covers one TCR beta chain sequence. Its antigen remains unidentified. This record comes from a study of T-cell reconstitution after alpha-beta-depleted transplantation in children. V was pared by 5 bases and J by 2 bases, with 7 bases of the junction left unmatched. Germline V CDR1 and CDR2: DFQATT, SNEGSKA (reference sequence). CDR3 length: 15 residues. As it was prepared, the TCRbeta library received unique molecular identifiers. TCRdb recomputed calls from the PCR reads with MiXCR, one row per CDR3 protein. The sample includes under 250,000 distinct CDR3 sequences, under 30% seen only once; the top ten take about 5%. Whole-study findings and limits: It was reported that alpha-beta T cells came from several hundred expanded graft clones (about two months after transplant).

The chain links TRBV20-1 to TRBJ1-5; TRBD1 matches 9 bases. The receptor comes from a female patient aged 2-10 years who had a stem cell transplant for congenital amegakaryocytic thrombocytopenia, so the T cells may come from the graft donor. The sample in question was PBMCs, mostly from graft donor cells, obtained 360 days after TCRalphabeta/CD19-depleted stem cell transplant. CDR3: CSAYPRTGGNQPQHF. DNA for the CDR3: TGCAGTGCTTATCCTCGGACAGGGGGCAATCAGCCCCAGCATTTT.